The clone carrying this T cell receptor (beta chain) came up many times. V lost 3 bases and J lost 3, with 11 bases in between. The CDR3 runs to 14 residues. This entry is derived from a study of Graves' ophthalmopathy and Graves' hyperthyroidism. Using RNA transcripts, the TCR beta CDR3 regions were amplified. Amplification began with first-round RT-PCR using HTBI primers, then second-round multiplex PCR was performed. Each CDR3 protein is one row after TCRdb ran MiXCR on the multiplex PCR reads. The table shows a few hundred thousand distinct CDR3 sequences, with approximately 15% occurring only once.

The sample comprised peripheral blood. The clonotype comes from a young woman with stable Graves' hyperthyroidism. This chain links TRBV12-3 or TRBV12-4 with TRBJ1-1; tentative D call: TRBD1 (5 bases). The CDR3 DNA reads TGTGCCAGCAGTTTCGGGGCCGCGGACACTGAAGCTTTCTTT. This translates into CASSFGAADTEAFF.